A single sample gave rise to the 18 T cell receptor beta chains below, sequenced in a study of cytomegalovirus exposure and HLA in healthy donors. Libraries were prepared by immunoSEQ multiplex PCR; TCRdb keeps only in-frame clonotypes and omits some of them. This sample yields about 110,000 clones, of which around 82% are seen a single time; approximately 2.9% belongs to the top ten. Sequenced input: PBMCs. All receptors come from a woman aged 18-29 years in good health and CMV-seronegative.

The CDR3 sequence: CASRPGHLYEQYF. The CDR3 nucleotides read TGTGCCAGCAGACCGGGACACCTCTACGAGCAGTACTTC. V and J are TRBV14 and TRBJ2-7, with D possibly being TRBD1 (6 bases). Trimming removed 6 bases at V and 3 bases at J, with 12 bases between. The CDR3 runs to 13 residues. CDR1 is SGHDN, CDR2 FVKESK, per germline.

This clone appeared once. This rearrangement joins TRBV6-5 to TRBJ1-6; 7 positions agree with TRBD1. The junction had 1 base not matched to a gene; V was cut back by 4 bases and J by 7 bases. Germline lookup yields CDR1 MNHEY and CDR2 SVGAGI. The CDR3 extends over 13 amino acids. The CDR3: CASSSGGNSPLHF. Here the CDR3 DNA reads TGTGCCAGCAGTTCAGGGGGGAATTCACCCCTCCACTTT.

The rearrangement uses TRBV11-2 and TRBJ2-7; 12 bases line up with TRBD1. The germline V gene encodes CDR1 SGHAT and CDR2 FQNNGV. V was clipped by 5 bases and J by 2 bases; unmatched bases: 7. The CDR3 extends over 16 amino acids. The CDR3 protein is CASSHTGTGGAYEQYF. In DNA, the CDR3 is TGTGCCAGCAGCCATACCGGGACAGGGGGCGCCTACGAGCAGTACTTC.

This clone has more than one count but fewer than ten. The chain couples TRBV6-1 to TRBJ1-2; D perhaps matches TRBD1 (6 bases). V gave up 7 bases and J gave up 4 bases, with 19 bases separating them. CDR1 is MNHNS, CDR2 SASEGT, per germline. The CDR3 contains 15 residues. The CDR3 loop reads CASISGSGGVYGYTF. The DNA for the CDR3 is TGTGCCAGCATTTCTGGGAGTGGGGGCGTCTATGGCTACACCTTC.

This rearrangement joins TRBV4-1 to TRBJ1-1, with TRBD1 matching over 9 bases. Germline V gene data show CDR1 as MGHRA and CDR2 as YSYEKL. This CDR3 is built from 15 residues. The J segment lost 4 bases and the V segment lost 4 bases, leaving 7 bases of the junction unmatched. The CDR3 DNA reads TGCGCCAGCAGCCCTACTGACAGGGGGTTCACTGAAGCTTTCTTT. This encodes CASSPTDRGFTEAFF.

The chain combines TRBV2 with TRBJ2-7; possible D gene TRBD2, 5 bases. The germline gives CDR1 SNHLY, CDR2 FYNNEI. V lost 5 bases to trimming and J lost 0 bases, with 11 bases between them. There are 14 residues in the CDR3. The CDR3 DNA is TGTGCCAGCAGTCGGGAACAGATCTCCTACGAGCAGTACTTC. Protein: CASSREQISYEQYF. The whole variable domain, remainder taken from reference TRBV2 and TRBJ2-7, is EPEVTQTPSHQVTQMGQEVILRCVPISNHLYFYWYRQILGQKVEFLVSFYNNEISEKSEIFDDQFSVERPDGSNFTLKIRSTKLEDSAMYFCASSREQISYEQYFGPGTRLTVT.

This clone was seen a few times. The chain carries TRBV6-1 and TRBJ1-2, with D possibly matching TRBD1 (6 bases). This CDR3 contains 14 residues. Germline-derived CDR1 and CDR2 are MNHNS and SASEGT. Between the trimmed V and J ends, which lost 8 bases and 3 bases, there was a span of 16 bases. CDR3 region: CASRVLGGYYGYTF. The CDR3 DNA reads as TGTGCCAGCCGGGTCTTAGGGGGTTACTATGGCTACACCTTC.

The chain uses TRBV7-3 and TRBJ1-1, with 8 bases lining up with TRBD1. This CDR3 region has 14 residues. V lost 5 bases to trimming and J lost 0 bases; unmatched junction nucleotides: 2. CDR1 is SGHTA, CDR2 FQGTGA, per germline. CDR3 coding DNA: TGTGCCAGCAGCATGACAGGGGTGAACACTGAAGCTTTCTTT. This translates into CASSMTGVNTEAFF.

The rearrangement joins TRBV2 to TRBJ1-1; the D is unclear. Trimming pared 6 bases from V and 6 bases from J, leaving 14 bases between. The CDR3 loop spans 13 amino acids. CDR1 and CDR2 (germline): SNHLY, FYNNEI. The CDR3 DNA reads as TGTGCCAGCAGGGTCATCCAGGTCCCTGAAGCTTTCTTT. This gives the protein CASRVIQVPEAFF.

The rearrangement links TRBV6-5 to TRBJ2-7, with 9 bases lining up with TRBD1. The CDR3 covers 15 residues. Germline V gene lookup returns CDR1 MNHEY and CDR2 SVGAGI. Trimming at V came to 0 bases and at J to 4 bases, leaving 4 bases not matched to a gene. The CDR3 region is CASSYSGDRVYEQYF. As DNA, the CDR3 is TGTGCCAGCAGTTACTCGGGGGACAGGGTTTACGAGCAGTACTTC.

This clone occurred once. The rearrangement uses TRBV5-8 and TRBJ2-6; 8 nucleotides line up with TRBD1. Germline V gives CDR1 SGHTS, CDR2 YDEGEE. Trimming at V came to 0 bases and at J to 3 bases, leaving 11 bases not matched to a gene. The CDR3 covers 19 residues. CDR3 nucleotide sequence: TGTGCCAGCAGCTTGGAGACGGACAGGGTGTTGTATGGGGCCAACGTCCTGACTTTC. It codes for CASSLETDRVLYGANVLTF.

V gene TRBV28 combines with J gene TRBJ2-2; maybe TRBD1 (6 bases). In germline, CDR1 is MDHEN, CDR2 SYDVKM. With 5 bases removed from V and 1 base from J, the gap between germline ends came to 17 bases. The CDR3 sequence is 17 residues long. The CDR3 nucleotides are TGTGCCAGCAGTAGCTCCCGGAGGACAGTGAACACCGGGGAGCTGTTTTTT. This codes for CASSSSRRTVNTGELFF.

The chain links TRBV27 to TRBJ1-2; D might be TRBD1 (5 bases). The CDR3 spans 14 residues. Per germline, CDR1 MNHEY and CDR2 SMNVEV (reference sequence). V was clipped by 2 bases and J by 5 bases, with 12 bases between them. CDR3: CASSLATDGYGYTF. The CDR3 DNA sequence: TGTGCCAGCAGTTTAGCGACAGACGGTTATGGCTACACCTTC.

This rearrangement joins TRBV25-1 to TRBJ1-5; 9 positions agree with TRBD1. This CDR3 region has 15 residues. CDR1 is MGHDK and CDR2 is SYGVNS in the germline V gene. V shed 4 bases, J shed 1 base, and the junction held 2 bases outside the gene matches. CDR3 sequence: CASSGDRASNQPQHF. The CDR3 bases are TGTGCCAGCAGTGGGGACAGGGCAAGCAATCAGCCCCAGCATTTT.

This clone has just one count. V is TRBV2 and J is TRBJ2-7; 11 positions agree with TRBD2. The V and J ends lost 2 bases and 7 bases, in that order; junction bases with no gene match: 4. Germline V gene data show CDR1 as SNHLY and CDR2 as FYNNEI. There are 14 residues in the CDR3. The CDR3 sequence: CASSESSGGGEQYF. CDR3 DNA sequence: TGTGCCAGCAGTGAAAGTAGCGGGGGGGGAGAGCAGTACTTC.

CDR3: CASSIIAGGPPYVNEQFF. Written as DNA, the CDR3 is TGTGCCAGTAGTATAATTGCGGGGGGGCCCCCTTATGTAAATGAGCAGTTCTTC. The chain has TRBV19 and TRBJ2-1; 9 bases are a match to TRBD2. Germline CDR1 reads LNHDA; CDR2 reads SQIVND (reference sequence). V gave up 2 bases and J gave up 7 bases; unmatched junction bases: 15. The CDR3 sequence is 18 residues long.

The V call is TRBV20-1, the J call TRBJ1-3; D not resolved. Germline CDR1 and CDR2: DFQATT and SNEGSKA (reference sequence). V dropped 8 bases and J dropped 4 bases, with 9 bases sitting between them. The CDR3 spans 11 residues. CDR3 in DNA: TGCAGTTTACCTAAAGGAAACACCATATATTTT. It translates to CSLPKGNTIYF.

This rearrangement joins TRBV5-4 to TRBJ2-6; a weak D match, TRBD2 (5 bases). The V gene's germline CDR1 is SGHNT and CDR2 YYREEE (reference sequence). The CDR3 is made up of 16 amino acids. V lost 4 bases and J 1 base, leaving 12 bases between the germline ends. The CDR3 reads CASSQDSGSGANVLTF. In DNA, the CDR3 is TGTGCCAGCAGCCAAGATTCGGGGTCTGGGGCCAACGTCCTGACTTTC. Full variable domain (outside the CDR3, taken from reference TRBV5-4 and TRBJ2-6): ETGVTQSPTHLIKTRGQQVTLRCSSQSGHNTVSWYQQALGQGPQFIFQYYREEENGRGNFPPRFSGLQFPNYSSELNVNALELDDSALYLCASSQDSGSGANVLTFGAGSRLTVL.